The 24 T cell receptor beta chains in this list originate from one sample, sequenced in a study of tumor-infiltrating lymphocytes in primary liver carcinoma. TCR beta cDNA was made from around 460 ng total RNA with a constant-region primer. Three nested multiplex PCR rounds, a slightly modified ARM-PCR method, built the TCR beta libraries. The first two PCR rounds, roughly 11 cycles each, used TRBV1-TRBV30 forward primers and a C-beta reverse primer. Each CDR3 protein gets one entry after TCRdb re-called the multiplex PCR reads with MiXCR. Altogether about 64,000 distinct CDR3 sequences are present, roughly two thirds being singletons, with the ten largest covering under 45%. Extraction of RNA together with DNA used roughly 18-32 mg of unsorted bulk tissue. Sequenced sample: liver tumor tissue from sampling region 4. This sample's subset: tumor region T4, right-lateral pole. Source of these receptors: a man aged 40-49 years with primary liver carcinoma and hepatitis B virus infection.

The sample holds a few counts of this clonotype. This likely comes from a read error, as the CDR3 has no conserved phenylalanine or tryptophan at its end. The chain is built from TRBV4-3 and TRBJ2-7, with a weak D call TRBD2 (7 bases). This CDR3 has 15 residues. Trimming cost V 0 bases and J 5 bases, with 14 bases left between them. CDR1 and CDR2 (germline): LGHNA, YSLEER. CDR3 DNA sequence: TGCGCCAGCAGCCAAGATAGGGGGGCGGGAGACGAGCAGTACCAC. It yields the protein CASSQDRGAGDEQYH.

Of note for this clonotype: This CDR3 is missing its conserved last phenylalanine or tryptophan, likely due to a read error. The chain couples TRBV12-3 or TRBV12-4 to TRBJ1-1; no definite D call. V was cut by 3 bases and J by 6 bases, with 11 bases left in between. There are 13 residues in the CDR3. The DNA of the CDR3 is TGTGCCAGCAGTTTTTCATGGGCCGCTGAAGCTTTCATT. Encoded protein: CASSFSWAAEAFI.

With regard to this clonotype: Possible read error: a much larger clone is one base away. The rearrangement uses TRBV29-1 and TRBJ2-5; 8 bases agree with TRBD1. V trimming: 8 bases; J trimming: 5 bases; junction bases outside the gene matches: 16. Per germline, CDR1 SQVTM and CDR2 ANQGSEA. The CDR3 is made up of 15 amino acids. The CDR3 nucleotides read TGCAGCCTTGGGGGGACAGGACCTCCGAGGGAGACCCAGTACTTC. This sequence encodes CSLGGTGPPRETQYF.

Note on this clonotype: Germline is not matched at one junction end, which may reflect a read error. The chain uses TRBV11-2 and TRBJ2-2; TRBD2 is a possible D gene (6 bases). This CDR3 region has 15 residues. Germline V CDR1 and CDR2: SGHAT, FQNNGV. CDR3 coding DNA: TGTGTCAGCAGCCTTGCGGGAACGAACACCGGGGAGCTGTTTTTC. Protein: CVSSLAGTNTGELFF.

V usage is TRBV6-5 and J usage is TRBJ2-2, with 7 bases identical to TRBD2. CDR1 is MNHEY, CDR2 SVGAGI, per germline. J lost 1 base, V lost 8 bases, and 10 bases had no gene match. The CDR3 spans 16 residues. The CDR3 loop is CASRTRGEMNTGELFF. As DNA, the CDR3 is TGTGCCAGCCGGACTAGAGGGGAGATGAACACCGGGGAGCTGTTTTTT.

The genes are TRBV12-3 or TRBV12-4 and TRBJ2-3; 9 bases are shared with TRBD2. V was clipped by 9 bases and J by 11 bases; unmatched bases: 21. The CDR3 runs to 16 residues. The CDR3 region has the DNA TGTGCCAGTAGTCTACAAGGGATTAGCGGGAGCGTCGGGCAGTATTTT. This codes for CASSLQGISGSVGQYF.

Concerning this clonotype: One end of the junction varies from germline; a read error may be responsible. CDR3 in DNA: TGTGTCAGCACCTTAGACTTCGGGACACCCAGCTCCTACGAGCAGTACTTC. The encoded protein is CVSTLDFGTPSSYEQYF. This sequence joins TRBV11-2 and TRBJ2-7, with TRBD1 as a possible D gene (6 bases). The CDR3 sequence is 17 residues long. Germline CDR1 and CDR2: SGHAT and FQNNGV.

This clonotype occurred once. Because it lacks the conserved phenylalanine or tryptophan at the end, this CDR3 is likely a read error. The V and J genes are TRBV7-9 and TRBJ2-7, with D maybe TRBD1 (6 bases). Germline V gene data show CDR1 as SEHNR and CDR2 as FQNEAQ (reference sequence). This CDR3 contains 12 residues. CDR3 in DNA: TGTGCCATCAGCTGGACAGATTACGAGCAGTACATC. Its protein is CAISWTDYEQYI.

As for this clonotype: At one of its ends the junction is not consistent with the germline gene, which may arise from a read error. The V call is TRBV14, the J call TRBJ2-7; 10 bases line up with TRBD2. There are 14 residues in the CDR3. Germline V gives CDR1 SGHDN, CDR2 FVKESK. As DNA, the CDR3 is TGTGTCAACAGCCAAGCGGGGGGGGGCTACGAACAGTACTTC. Protein sequence: CVNSQAGGGYEQYF.

Comment on this clonotype: It may be a read error: a sequence one base away is much more abundant. The chain is built from TRBV2 and TRBJ2-7; possibly TRBD2 for D (6 bases). Germline V CDR1 and CDR2: SNHLY, FYNNEI. CDR3 length equals 14 residues. The CDR3 sequence: CASRRRIGEDELYF. The CDR3 nucleotides read TGTGCCAGCAGGCGCAGAATAGGGGAGGACGAGCTGTACTTC.

The CDR3 here is CASSLVVNPTGELFF. The CDR3 nucleotides are TGTGCCAGCAGCCTAGTCGTGAACCCCACCGGGGAGCTGTTTTTT. This rearrangement joins TRBV9 to TRBJ2-2; D uncertain. Germline V lookup: CDR1 SGDLS, CDR2 YYNGEE. The CDR3 runs to 15 residues. The ends were cut back, 4 bases at V and 4 bases at J, with 14 bases in the middle. The full variable domain, with the rest looked up from reference TRBV9 and TRBJ2-2, is DSGVTQTPKHLITATGQRVTLRCSPRSGDLSVYWYQQSLDQGLQFLIQYYNGEERAKGNILERFSAQQFPDLHSELNLSSLELGDSALYFCASSLVVNPTGELFFGEGSRLTVL.

Comment on this clonotype: One end of the junction fails to match germline, which may point to a read error. The V gene is TRBV4-3, the J gene TRBJ2-7; D is undetermined. The germline V gene encodes CDR1 LGHNA and CDR2 YSLEER. The CDR3 runs to 13 residues. The CDR3 spells CASSQYLPYEQHF. CDR3 bases: TGCGCCAGCAGCCAATATCTGCCCTACGAGCAGCACTTC.

On this clonotype itself: At one end, the junction sequence differs from germline, possibly due to a read error. The chain links TRBV10-1 to TRBJ2-7; 9 bases are shared with TRBD1. The germline CDR1 and CDR2 sequences are WNHNN and SYGVQD (reference sequence). The CDR3 spans 14 residues. CDR3 in DNA: TGCGCCTTCCCACATGGACAGGGGTTGTACGGGCAGTACTTC. Protein: CAFPHGQGLYGQYF.

This clonotype has only one observation. One junction end does not reproduce the germline sequence, and a read error may be involved. This chain links TRBV4-1 with TRBJ2-7, with D hard to call. This CDR3 spans 14 amino acids. Germline CDR1 MGHRA, CDR2 YSYEKL. CDR3: CACSQVDTYYEQYF. DNA for the CDR3: TGCGCCTGCAGCCAAGTCGATACTTACTATGAGCAGTACTTC.

This clonotype was seen only once. Compared with germline, one end of the junction differs, possibly owing to a read error. This sequence joins TRBV11-2 and TRBJ2-3; D ambiguous. Germline CDR1 and CDR2: SGHAT and FQNNGV. This CDR3 comprises 15 residues. CDR3 loop: CASSLGVPGTDMQYF. CDR3 in DNA: TGTGCCAGCAGCTTAGGAGTCCCCGGCACAGATATGCAGTATTTT. Supplemented by reference TRBV11-2 and TRBJ2-3, the full variable domain reads EAGVAQSPRYKIIEKRQSVAFWCNPISGHATLYWYQQILGQGPKLLIQFQNNGVVDDSQLPKDRFSAERLKGVDSTLKIQPAKLEDSAVYLCASSLGVPGTDMQYFGPGTRLTVL.

With respect to this clonotype: A read error is possible here, since a much larger clone lies one base away. V is TRBV11-2 and J is TRBJ2-1; possibly TRBD2 for D (5 bases). Trimming took off 11 bases at V and 4 bases at J, with 12 bases between the two ends. CDR3 size: 12 residues. Germline-derived CDR1 and CDR2 are SGHAT and FQNNGV. The CDR3 coding sequence is TGTGCCTGTAGCGTCAATTACAATGAGCAGTTCTTC. Its translation is CACSVNYNEQFF. Full variable domain (rest looked up from reference TRBV11-2 and TRBJ2-1): EAGVAQSPRYKIIEKRQSVAFWCNPISGHATLYWYQQILGQGPKLLIQFQNNGVVDDSQLPKDRFSAERLKGVDSTLKIQPAKLEDSAVYLCACSVNYNEQFFGPGTRLTVL.

This clonotype was seen more than once but under ten times. Being one base from a much bigger clone, this may be a read error. The rearrangement links TRBV10-3 to TRBJ1-3; D gene unclear. The CDR3 runs 13 residues. Trimming stripped 4 bases from V and 7 bases from J, with 11 bases between. The germline V gene encodes CDR1 ENHRY and CDR2 SYGVKD. The CDR3 region has the DNA TGTGCCATCAGTGGGTCGGCCTTGAACACCATATATTTT. Encoded protein: CAISGSALNTIYF.

This clonotype came up once. The chain links TRBV5-1 to TRBJ2-7; D might be TRBD1 or TRBD2, each matching 6 bases. Germline assignment: CDR1 SGHRS and CDR2 YFSETQ. The CDR3 runs to 14 residues. Trimming left V 4 bases short and J 4 bases short, with 15 bases between. In DNA, the CDR3 is TGCGCCAGCAGCCTCCTCCGCGGGACATACGAGCAGTACTTC. Protein sequence: CASSLLRGTYEQYF.

About this clonotype itself: The conserved phenylalanine or tryptophan is not found at the CDR3 terminus, so this likely reflects a read error. The chain combines TRBV4-1 with TRBJ2-1, with a tentative D call TRBD2 (6 bases). The last part of the DNA fits TRBJ2-7 better; the J call may be wrong. Per germline, CDR1 MGHRA and CDR2 YSYEKL. The CDR3 has 10 residues. CDR3 sequence (DNA): TGCGCCAGCAGCGCGGGACAGCAGTACATC. Protein sequence: CASSAGQQYI.

This clonotype was detected once. With a much larger clone just one base away, this may be a read error. The chain joins TRBV24-1 to TRBJ1-1; D gene unclear. The CDR3 spans 13 residues. Germline V gene sequence: CDR1 KGHDR, CDR2 SFDVKD. With 2 bases removed from V and 3 bases from J, the gap between germline ends came to 6 bases. CDR3 coding DNA: TGTGCCACCAGTGATTCTTGTTACACTGAAGCTTTCTTT. This translates into CATSDSCYTEAFF.

This clonotype was picked up a small number of times. This could be a read error, since a much larger clone is one nucleotide away. The CDR3 carries no conserved terminal phenylalanine or tryptophan, so it likely arises from a read error. The J gene is TRBJ2-3, the V gene TRBV5-1; D remains ambiguous. Deletions cut 3 bases from V and 4 bases from J, with 12 bases between. The CDR3 runs to 14 residues. Germline loops: CDR1 SGHRS, CDR2 YFSETQ. This CDR3 reads CASSSDNLPDTQYY. CDR3 sequence (DNA): TGCGCCAGCAGCTCCGACAATCTCCCAGATACGCAGTATTAT.

This clonotype was recorded once. One junction end does not reproduce the germline sequence, and a read error may be involved. In DNA form, the CDR3 reads TGTGCCAACAGTTATTACGGGACTAGCGGGAGGTTTAAGACCCAGTACTTC. Protein sequence: CANSYYGTSGRFKTQYF. The chain has TRBV6-5 and TRBJ2-5; TRBD2 matches 15 bases. The CDR3 length is 17 residues. Germline V gives CDR1 MNHEY, CDR2 SVGAGI.

This chain joins TRBV4-2 and TRBJ2-1; D not certain. Between the trimmed V and J ends, which lost 10 bases and 5 bases, there was a span of 18 bases. CDR3 length: 14 amino acids. The germline gives CDR1 LGHNA, CDR2 YNFKEQ. The CDR3 reads CANSLGHSDNEQFF. The DNA for the CDR3 is TGTGCCAATAGCCTAGGGCACAGTGACAATGAGCAGTTCTTC.

Notes on this clonotype: The germline gene is not matched at one end of the junction; a read error may be the cause. The CDR3 protein is CASSQGFGTNVVTF. The CDR3 DNA sequence: TGCGCCAGCAGCCAGGGGTTCGGGACCAACGTCGTGACTTTC. The chain combines TRBV4-3 with TRBJ2-6; D could derive from TRBD1 or TRBD2 (5 bases each). CDR1 and CDR2 from the germline V gene are LGHNA and YSLEER. The CDR3 spans 14 residues.